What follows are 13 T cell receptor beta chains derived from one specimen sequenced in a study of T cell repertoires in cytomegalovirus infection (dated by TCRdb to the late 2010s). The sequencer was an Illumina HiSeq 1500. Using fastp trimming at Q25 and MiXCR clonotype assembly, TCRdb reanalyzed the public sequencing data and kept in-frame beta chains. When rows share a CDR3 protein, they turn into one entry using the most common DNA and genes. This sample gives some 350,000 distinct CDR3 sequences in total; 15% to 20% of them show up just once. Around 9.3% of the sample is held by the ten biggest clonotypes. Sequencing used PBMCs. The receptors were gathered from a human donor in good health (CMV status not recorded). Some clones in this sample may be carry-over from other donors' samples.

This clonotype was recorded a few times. CDR3 coding DNA: TGCAGTGCCAGTTACCAGGTGAGCACTGAAGCTTTCTTT. Amino acid sequence: CSASYQVSTEAFF. The chain recombines TRBV20-1 with TRBJ1-1, with no clear D. The V end was cut by 6 bases, the J end by 4 bases, with 15 bases between. This CDR3 comprises 13 residues. Germline CDR1 DFQATT, CDR2 SNEGSKA (reference sequence).

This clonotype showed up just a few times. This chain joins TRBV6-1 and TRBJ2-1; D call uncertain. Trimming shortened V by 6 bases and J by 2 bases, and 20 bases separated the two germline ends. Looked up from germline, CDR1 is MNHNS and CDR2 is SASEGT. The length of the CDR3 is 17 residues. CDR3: CASRTRMPTTAYNEQFF. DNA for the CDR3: TGTGCCAGCAGAACGCGCATGCCGACAACCGCCTACAATGAGCAGTTCTTC.

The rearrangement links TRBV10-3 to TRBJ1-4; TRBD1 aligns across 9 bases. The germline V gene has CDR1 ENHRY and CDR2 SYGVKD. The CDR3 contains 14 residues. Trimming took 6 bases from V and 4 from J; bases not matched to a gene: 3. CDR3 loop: CAISRDRDNEKLFF. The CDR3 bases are TGTGCCATCAGCCGGGACAGGGATAATGAAAAACTGTTTTTT.

The CDR3 loop is CASSQSGGLWRNYSNQPQHF. CDR3 nucleotides: TGCGCCAGCAGTCAATCCGGCGGCCTGTGGAGGAATTATAGCAATCAGCCCCAGCATTTT. J is TRBJ1-5 and V is TRBV23-1; no reliable D call. TRBV23-1 counts as an open reading frame of uncertain function. With 0 bases removed from V and 0 bases from J, the gap between germline ends came to 21 bases. There are 20 residues in the CDR3.

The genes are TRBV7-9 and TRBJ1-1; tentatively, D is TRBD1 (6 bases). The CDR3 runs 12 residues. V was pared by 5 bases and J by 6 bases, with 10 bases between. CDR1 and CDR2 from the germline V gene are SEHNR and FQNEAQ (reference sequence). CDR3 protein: CASSQQGPEAFF. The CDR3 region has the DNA TGTGCCAGCAGCCAACAGGGTCCTGAAGCTTTCTTT.

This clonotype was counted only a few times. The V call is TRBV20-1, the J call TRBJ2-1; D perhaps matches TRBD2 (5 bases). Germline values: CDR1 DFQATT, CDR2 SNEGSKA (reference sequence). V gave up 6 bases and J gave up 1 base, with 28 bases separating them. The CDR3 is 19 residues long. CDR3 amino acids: CSAGLGFSVGRWSYNEQFF. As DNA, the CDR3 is TGCAGTGCGGGATTAGGGTTTAGCGTGGGGAGATGGTCCTACAATGAGCAGTTCTTC.

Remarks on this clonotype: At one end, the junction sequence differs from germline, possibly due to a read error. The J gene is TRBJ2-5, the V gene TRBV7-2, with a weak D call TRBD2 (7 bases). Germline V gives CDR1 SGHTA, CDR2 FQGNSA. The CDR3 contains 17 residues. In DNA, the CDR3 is TGTGCCAGCAGATTAGAATGGGGCGGGGGCTCCCAAGAGACCCAGTACTTC. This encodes CASRLEWGGGSQETQYF.

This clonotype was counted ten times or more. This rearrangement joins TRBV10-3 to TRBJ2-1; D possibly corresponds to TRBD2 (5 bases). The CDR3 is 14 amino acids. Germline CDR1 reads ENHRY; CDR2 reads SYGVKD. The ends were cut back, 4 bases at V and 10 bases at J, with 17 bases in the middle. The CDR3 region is CAISVGGSGREQFF. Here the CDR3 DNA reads TGTGCCATCAGTGTAGGCGGGTCGGGTCGGGAGCAGTTCTTC.

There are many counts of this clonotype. Written as DNA, the CDR3 is TGTGCCAGCAGCACGAATACTGGAAACACCATATATTTT. Amino acids: CASSTNTGNTIYF. This chain joins TRBV7-2 and TRBJ1-3, with D uncertain. V was trimmed by 5 bases and J by 2 bases, leaving 7 bases between them. In germline, CDR1 is SGHTA, CDR2 FQGNSA. This CDR3 comprises 13 residues. Looking up the rest from reference TRBV7-2 and TRBJ1-3 gives the full variable domain: GAGVSQSPSNKVTEKGKDVELRCDPISGHTALYWYRQSLGQGLEFLIYFQGNSAPDKSGLPSDRFSAERTGGSVSTLTIQRTQQEDSAVYLCASSTNTGNTIYFGEGSWLTVV.

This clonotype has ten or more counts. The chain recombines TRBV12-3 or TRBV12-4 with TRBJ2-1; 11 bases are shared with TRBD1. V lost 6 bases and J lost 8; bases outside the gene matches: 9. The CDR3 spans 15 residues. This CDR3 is CASSSWTGGFDEQFF. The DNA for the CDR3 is TGTGCCAGCAGCTCGTGGACAGGGGGCTTCGATGAGCAGTTCTTC.

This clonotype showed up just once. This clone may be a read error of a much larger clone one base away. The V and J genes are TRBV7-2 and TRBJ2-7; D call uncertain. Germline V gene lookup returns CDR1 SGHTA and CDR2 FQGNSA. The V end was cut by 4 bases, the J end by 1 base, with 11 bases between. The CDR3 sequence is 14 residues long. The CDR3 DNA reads TGTGCCAGCAGCTACCGGATAACTTCCTACGAGCAGTACTTC. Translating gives CASSYRITSYEQYF. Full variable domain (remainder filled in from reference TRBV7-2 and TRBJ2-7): GAGVSQSPSNKVTEKGKDVELRCDPISGHTALYWYRQSLGQGLEFLIYFQGNSAPDKSGLPSDRFSAERTGGSVSTLTIQRTQQEDSAVYLCASSYRITSYEQYFGPGTRLTVT.

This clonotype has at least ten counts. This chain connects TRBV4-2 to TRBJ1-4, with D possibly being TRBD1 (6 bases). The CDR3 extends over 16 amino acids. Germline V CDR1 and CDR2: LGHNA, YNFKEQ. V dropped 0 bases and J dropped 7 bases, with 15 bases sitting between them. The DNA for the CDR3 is TGTGCCAGCAGCCAAGATCGCAGACAGGATACTGAAAAACTGTTTTTT. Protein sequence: CASSQDRRQDTEKLFF.

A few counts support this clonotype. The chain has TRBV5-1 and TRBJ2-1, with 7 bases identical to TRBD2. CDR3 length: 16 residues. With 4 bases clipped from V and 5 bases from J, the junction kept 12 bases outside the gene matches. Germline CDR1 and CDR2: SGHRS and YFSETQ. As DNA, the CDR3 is TGCGCCAGCAGCCCCCGGGGAGGGTTGGTAGACAATGAGCAGTTCTTC. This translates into CASSPRGGLVDNEQFF.